Each of the 9 T cell receptor beta chains below was sequenced from the same sample in a study of blood T cell repertoires in COVID-19. Clones were sequenced by immunoSEQ multiplex PCR, and TCRdb holds only the in-frame ones, with some missing. The sample includes fewer than 200,000 clones, around four fifths of them seen just once. Input material: PBMCs or T cells enriched from blood (not recorded which). These TCRs come from a woman aged 45-59 years who had recovered from COVID-19.

The chain combines TRBV24-1 with TRBJ2-1, with 8 bases that match TRBD2. The CDR3 contains 16 residues. Germline V CDR1 and CDR2: KGHDR, SFDVKD. With 3 bases clipped from V and 4 bases from J, the junction kept 7 bases outside the gene matches. The CDR3 protein is CATSDPSGSGYNEQFF. The DNA of the CDR3 is TGTGCCACCAGTGATCCCAGCGGGAGTGGATACAATGAGCAGTTCTTC.

This sequence joins TRBV4-2 and TRBJ1-2, with 8 bases matching TRBD1. V was pared by 4 bases and J by 4 bases, with 8 bases of the junction left unmatched. The CDR3 is 15 residues long. Per germline, CDR1 LGHNA and CDR2 YNFKEQ. The CDR3 sequence: CASSPQQGGFYGYTF. The CDR3, as DNA: TGTGCCAGCAGCCCGCAACAGGGGGGTTTCTATGGCTACACCTTC.

The chain recombines TRBV27 with TRBJ1-5; 10 nucleotides line up with TRBD1. This CDR3 region has 15 residues. J lost 6 bases, V lost 10 bases, and 12 bases had no gene match. CDR1 is MNHEY and CDR2 is SMNVEV in the germline V gene (reference sequence). As DNA, the CDR3 is TGTGCCACCCGGGACAGGGGTCTAGACGGTCAGCCCCAGCATTTT. It is translated as CATRDRGLDGQPQHF.

This rearrangement joins TRBV25-1 to TRBJ1-6, with TRBD1 as a possible D gene (5 bases). CDR3 length equals 18 residues. Trimming removed 5 bases at V and 12 bases at J, with 29 bases between. The germline V gene has CDR1 MGHDK and CDR2 SYGVNS. This CDR3 reads CASSPTTFRHGGFLPLHF. The CDR3 DNA is TGTGCCAGCAGTCCAACCACCTTCAGACACGGGGGTTTTTTACCCCTCCACTTT.

The chain combines TRBV7-2 with TRBJ1-5, with 11 bases that match TRBD1. Germline V CDR1 and CDR2: SGHTA, FQGNSA. J lost 11 bases, V lost 3 bases, and 9 bases had no gene match. The CDR3 is 15 amino acids. CDR3 in amino acids: CASSFSGQGASSQHF. As DNA, the CDR3 is TGTGCCAGCAGCTTTTCCGGACAGGGGGCTAGTTCCCAGCATTTT.

This clone was seen a handful of times. This sequence joins TRBV9 and TRBJ2-2; 11 bases are a match to TRBD1. Germline CDR1 is SGDLS and CDR2 is YYNGEE. The CDR3 spans 14 residues. Unmatched junction bases numbered 5, after V lost 7 bases and J lost 6 bases. The CDR3 DNA reads as TGTGCCAGCGAAGGACAGGGGGCATCCGGGGAGCTGTTTTTT. It codes for CASEGQGASGELFF.

The rearrangement uses TRBV7-8 and TRBJ2-3; 10 bases match TRBD2. CDR1 is SGHVS and CDR2 is FQNEAQ in the germline V gene. The length of the CDR3 is 15 residues. V was pared by 3 bases and J by 5 bases, with 5 bases of the junction left unmatched. This CDR3 reads CASSFSGLARDTQYF. The CDR3 region has the DNA TGTGCCAGCAGCTTCTCGGGACTAGCGAGAGATACGCAGTATTTT.

This sequence joins TRBV7-2 and TRBJ2-1, with 13 bases fitting TRBD2. CDR3 length: 16 residues. The J segment lost 4 bases and the V segment lost 5 bases, leaving 5 bases of the junction unmatched. Germline V gene sequence: CDR1 SGHTA, CDR2 FQGNSA. In DNA form, the CDR3 reads TGTGCCAGCAGCACTAGCGGGGGGGCTCGTTACAATGAGCAGTTCTTC. This translates into CASSTSGGARYNEQFF.

The chain carries TRBV20-1 and TRBJ1-1; D remains unclear. Germline assignment: CDR1 DFQATT and CDR2 SNEGSKA (reference sequence). The V gene lost 2 bases and the J gene lost 7 bases, with 8 bases spanning the gap. This CDR3 comprises 11 residues. CDR3 DNA: TGCAGTGCTAGACCGGGGAGTGAAGCTTTCTTT. As protein: CSARPGSEAFF.